A single sample gave rise to the 10 T cell receptor beta chains below, sequenced in a study of spatial heterogeneity in lung cancer. Notes on the study in general: How many expanded intratumoral alpha and beta TCRs were present tracked the tumor mutation count, which was a count of nonsynonymous mutations.

Antigens of these TCRs are unknown. Indicated time point: sample taken at primary tumor resection. In TCRdb, the 5' RACE reads were re-called with MiXCR into one record per CDR3 protein. The sample lists 3,500 to 4,000 distinct CDR3 sequences; roughly 8.8% were seen once. The sample was lung tumor tissue, taken at surgery. These receptor sequences come from a male donor with early-stage non-small cell lung cancer.

This clonotype counts as medium-sized. The library was built for alpha chains, so this beta chain is an off-target read and its size means little. This chain links TRBV28 with TRBJ2-3; tentative D call: TRBD1 (5 bases). The CDR3 contains 14 residues. V was clipped by 5 bases and J by 4 bases, with 13 bases between them. The germline V gene has CDR1 MDHEN and CDR2 SYDVKM. CDR3 sequence: CASSGNRPSDTQYF. In DNA, the CDR3 is TGTGCCAGCAGTGGAAACAGGCCTTCAGATACGCAGTATTTT.

This clonotype is judged large (0.1 to 1%). This beta chain came through as a stray read in a library set up for alpha chains, and its size says little. The V gene is TRBV11-2, the J gene TRBJ1-5; TRBD1 matches at 8 bases. Germline lookup yields CDR1 SGHAT and CDR2 FQNNGV. This CDR3 spans 16 amino acids. V gave up 2 bases and J gave up 4 bases; unmatched junction bases: 7. CDR3 coding DNA: TGTGCCAGCAGCTTACAGGGGGCGGAGGGTAATCAGCCCCAGCATTTT. This encodes CASSLQGAEGNQPQHF.

This clonotype is medium-sized by share. The library was built for alpha chains, so this beta chain is an off-target read and its size means little. The chain uses TRBV7-9 and TRBJ2-5; 9 bases map to TRBD2. The CDR3 loop spans 15 amino acids. The V segment lost 5 bases and the J segment 2 bases; nucleotides outside the gene matches: 6. Germline V gives CDR1 SEHNR, CDR2 FQNEAQ (reference sequence). The CDR3 coding sequence is TGTGCCAGCAGCCTACGACTAGCGGTGCAAGAGACCCAGTACTTC. This encodes CASSLRLAVQETQYF.

Within the sample, this clonotype is medium-sized. Little can be read into the size of this beta chain, an off-target read in a library designed for alpha chains. This chain connects TRBV11-1 to TRBJ2-1, with 7 bases matching TRBD1. Unmatched junction bases numbered 5, after V lost 5 bases and J lost 10 bases. This CDR3 has 12 amino acids. Germline V CDR1 and CDR2: SGHAT, FQDESV (reference sequence). DNA of the CDR3: TGTGCCAGCAGCGACGACAGGGCCGAGCAGTTCTTC. Its protein product is CASSDDRAEQFF.

By sample fraction, this clonotype is medium-sized (0.01 to 0.1%). This beta chain came through as a stray read in a library set up for alpha chains, and its size says little. The chain links TRBV7-2 to TRBJ2-6; D not resolved. Germline CDR1 is SGHTA and CDR2 is FQGNSA. V was trimmed by 0 bases and J by 4 bases, leaving 7 bases between them. The CDR3 is 15 residues long. CDR3 region: CASSLAVFGANVLTF. The CDR3, as DNA: TGTGCCAGCAGCTTAGCGGTATTCGGGGCCAACGTCCTGACTTTC.

This clonotype is medium-sized in the sample. This beta chain slipped into a library made for alpha chains as a stray read, so its size is not meaningful. V and J are TRBV10-3 and TRBJ2-7, with D hard to call. The CDR3 has 13 residues. V shed 2 bases and J shed 5 bases, with 10 bases lying between them. Germline assignment: CDR1 ENHRY and CDR2 SYGVKD. CDR3 in DNA: TGTGCCATCAGTGAGGGAGCAGTTAACGAGCAGTACTTC. Translated, it gives CAISEGAVNEQYF.

A remark on this clonotype: In a library made to pick up alpha chains, this beta chain is a stray read with a size that means little. The J gene is TRBJ2-1, the V gene TRBV5-1; D is uncertain. The CDR3 has 11 residues. Germline V lookup: CDR1 SGHRS, CDR2 YFSETQ. Trimming took off 4 bases at V and 10 bases at J, with 9 bases between the two ends. CDR3: CASSNHDEQFF. CDR3 DNA sequence: TGCGCCAGCAGCAACCATGACGAGCAGTTCTTC.

This clonotype is labeled medium-sized. In a library made to pick up alpha chains, this beta chain is a stray read with a size that means little. This chain connects TRBV7-2 to TRBJ1-1; D not resolved. Germline V gene lookup returns CDR1 SGHTA and CDR2 FQGNSA. The CDR3 covers 17 residues. V dropped 1 base and J dropped 1 base, with 16 bases sitting between them. The CDR3: CASSLGRGKIPNTEAFF. The CDR3 DNA reads TGTGCCAGCAGCTTAGGGCGAGGGAAGATTCCGAACACTGAAGCTTTCTTT.

By share, this clonotype ranks as medium-sized. Because the library targeted alpha chains, this beta chain is an off-target read whose size means little. The gene calls are TRBV4-3 and TRBJ2-2; 8 nucleotides agree with TRBD2. This CDR3 is built from 15 residues. Trimming at V came to 1 base and at J to 4 bases, leaving 2 bases not matched to a gene. Germline CDR1 reads LGHNA; CDR2 reads YSLEER. CDR3 sequence: CASSQGAGVTGELFF. DNA of the CDR3: TGCGCCAGCAGCCAAGGAGCGGGAGTCACCGGGGAGCTGTTTTTT.

This clonotype occurred many times. As an off-target read in a library built for alpha chains, this beta chain has a frequency of little significance. This chain connects TRBV30 to TRBJ2-6, with a weak D call TRBD1 (5 bases). Trimming shortened V by 5 bases and J by 4 bases, and 18 bases separated the two germline ends. The germline CDR1 and CDR2 sequences are GTSNPN and SVGIG (reference sequence). There are 16 residues in the CDR3. The CDR3 nucleotides are TGTGCCTGGGAACGACAGTCCCTTCAGGGGGCCAACGTCCTGACTTTC. Its translation: CAWERQSLQGANVLTF.